Listed here are 18 T cell receptor beta chains from one sample, sequenced in a study of CD8 T cell repertoires and HIV-1 epitope variants. Sequencing was performed with immunoSEQ multiplex PCR; in TCRdb, only in-frame clones are kept and a portion is missing. This sample carries tens of thousands of clones, roughly 81% of them seen once, and the ten largest clones take around 25%. Sequences were obtained from uncultured baseline CD8+ T cells from peripheral blood mononuclear cells (PBMCs). The receptor set was obtained from a male donor with HIV.

This chain connects TRBV14 to TRBJ1-2, with 9 nucleotides matching TRBD1. CDR1 is SGHDN and CDR2 is FVKESK in the germline V gene. There are 14 residues in the CDR3. The trim removed 2 bases at V and 5 bases at J, leaving 3 bases unmatched. The chain's CDR3 is CASSQLTGGYGYTF. The CDR3 DNA reads TGTGCCAGCAGCCAATTGACAGGGGGGTATGGCTACACCTTC.

The V call is TRBV7-9, the J call TRBJ2-7, with D unresolved. With 5 bases removed from V and 2 bases from J, the gap between germline ends came to 13 bases. This CDR3 region has 14 residues. CDR1 is SEHNR and CDR2 is FQNEAQ in the germline V gene (reference sequence). CDR3 protein: CASSRVAYAYEQYF. The CDR3 DNA sequence: TGTGCCAGCAGCCGAGTTGCCTATGCCTACGAGCAGTACTTC.

The gene calls are TRBV9 and TRBJ2-1; TRBD2 matches at 11 bases. The CDR3 consists of 17 residues. Germline V gene data show CDR1 as SGDLS and CDR2 as YYNGEE. With 4 bases clipped from V and 13 bases from J, the junction kept 19 bases outside the gene matches. The CDR3 bases are TGTGCCAGCAGCCCCCGTGCCACTAGCGGGAGTGGCCCTAGCCAGTTCTTC. This encodes CASSPRATSGSGPSQFF. Full variable domain (rest looked up from reference TRBV9 and TRBJ2-1): DSGVTQTPKHLITATGQRVTLRCSPRSGDLSVYWYQQSLDQGLQFLIQYYNGEERAKGNILERFSAQQFPDLHSELNLSSLELGDSALYFCASSPRATSGSGPSQFFGPGTRLTVL.

The chain carries TRBV6-5 and TRBJ2-2; D tentatively fits TRBD1 or TRBD2 (6 bases each). Trimming cost V 7 bases and J 4 bases, with 16 bases left between them. CDR1 is MNHEY, CDR2 SVGAGI, per germline. The CDR3 sequence is 15 residues long. As DNA, the CDR3 is TGTGCCAGCACCAAGGGGGGCATCCCCACCGGGGAGCTGTTTTTT. This encodes CASTKGGIPTGELFF.

The J gene is TRBJ2-3, the V gene TRBV11-2; 10 bases map to TRBD2. The CDR3 consists of 15 residues. CDR1 SGHAT and CDR2 FQNNGV come from the germline V gene. V dropped 5 bases and J dropped 7; count of bases not matched to a gene: 9. The CDR3 here is CASSPTGTSANTQYF. CDR3 nucleotide sequence: TGTGCCAGCAGCCCGACCGGGACTAGCGCAAATACGCAGTATTTT.

This chain links TRBV30 with TRBJ1-2; tentative D call: TRBD1 (6 bases). V was clipped by 2 bases and J by 2 bases, with 12 bases between them. Germline V gene data show CDR1 as GTSNPN and CDR2 as SVGIG (reference sequence). CDR3 size: 14 residues. The CDR3 spells CAWSPKGVNYGYTF. The CDR3 DNA follows: TGTGCCTGGAGTCCCAAGGGGGTGAACTATGGCTACACCTTC.

The chain joins TRBV4-3 to TRBJ2-3; D not resolved. This CDR3 is 15 amino acids long. Looked up from germline, CDR1 is LGHNA and CDR2 is YSLEER. Deletions cut 1 base from V and 4 bases from J, with 12 bases between. The CDR3, as DNA: TGCGCCAGCAGCCAAGCATTGGGGAATTCAGATACGCAGTATTTT. Its translation: CASSQALGNSDTQYF.

The CDR3 here is CATSRPGLAGINEQFF. The CDR3 DNA reads TGTGCCACCAGCAGACCCGGACTAGCGGGTATTAATGAGCAGTTCTTC. V usage is TRBV15 and J usage is TRBJ2-1, with 11 bases lining up with TRBD2. V shed 2 bases and J 7 bases; nucleotides not matched to a gene: 7. The germline CDR1 and CDR2 sequences are LNHNV and YYDKDF (reference sequence). The CDR3 contains 16 residues.

V usage is TRBV27 and J usage is TRBJ2-3; D is possibly TRBD1 (6 bases). Trimming shortened V by 3 bases and J by 4 bases, and 14 bases separated the two germline ends. Germline V gene lookup returns CDR1 MNHEY and CDR2 SMNVEV (reference sequence). The CDR3 has 15 amino acids. The CDR3 bases are TGTGCCAGCAGTTTCCCCCCAGGGGCGGCAGATACGCAGTATTTT. Translating it yields CASSFPPGAADTQYF.

V is TRBV5-1 and J is TRBJ2-5; TRBD2 aligns across 7 bases. Germline lookup yields CDR1 SGHRS and CDR2 YFSETQ. The CDR3 has 14 amino acids. Trimming cost V 4 bases and J 3 bases; bases outside gene matches: 6. The CDR3 DNA follows: TGCGCCAGCAGCATCCGACTAGCCGAAGAGACCCAGTACTTC. The encoded protein is CASSIRLAEETQYF.

V and J are TRBV7-9 and TRBJ1-5; perhaps TRBD1 as D (5 bases). CDR3 length equals 17 residues. Trimming left V 3 bases short and J 5 bases short, with 20 bases between. Germline assignment: CDR1 SEHNR and CDR2 FQNEAQ (reference sequence). CDR3 residues: CASSFRPGTGDDQPQHF. In DNA form, the CDR3 reads TGTGCCAGCAGCTTCCGGCCAGGGACGGGAGATGATCAGCCCCAGCATTTT.

J is TRBJ2-1 and V is TRBV6-5, with D unresolved. The V gene lost 0 bases and the J gene lost 8 bases, with 8 bases spanning the gap. The CDR3 is made up of 13 amino acids. In germline, CDR1 is MNHEY, CDR2 SVGAGI. The CDR3 spells CASSYSLVDEQFF. As DNA, the CDR3 is TGTGCCAGCAGTTACTCGTTAGTCGATGAGCAGTTCTTC.

This clone was counted a single time. This sequence joins TRBV27 and TRBJ2-7, with a tentative D call TRBD1 (6 bases). This CDR3 has 16 amino acids. V lost 4 bases to trimming and J lost 1 base, with 17 bases between them. The V gene's germline CDR1 is MNHEY and CDR2 SMNVEV (reference sequence). The CDR3 region is CASSSIGQTLSYEQYF. Here the CDR3 DNA reads TGTGCCAGCAGTTCCATTGGACAGACCCTTTCCTACGAGCAGTACTTC.

The genes are TRBV5-4 and TRBJ2-2; possibly TRBD1 for D (5 bases). In germline, CDR1 is SGHNT, CDR2 YYREEE (reference sequence). Trimming took off 2 bases at V and 4 bases at J, with 18 bases between the two ends. The CDR3 is 17 residues long. The CDR3 region has the DNA TGTGCCAGCAGCTTCCCTCCCGGAACAGGCAGCACCGGGGAGCTGTTTTTT. It is translated as CASSFPPGTGSTGELFF.

The chain has TRBV13 and TRBJ2-5, with 11 bases lining up with TRBD1. The CDR3 contains 15 residues. Trimming removed 5 bases from V and 3 bases from J; junction bases left unmatched: 5. Germline loops: CDR1 PRHDT, CDR2 FYEKMQ (reference sequence). The CDR3 bases are TGTGCCAGCAGCGAGGGACAGGGGGTGGAAGAGACCCAGTACTTC. Translated: CASSEGQGVEETQYF.

This chain uses TRBV7-2 with TRBJ2-7; 9 nucleotides agree with TRBD1. J lost 5 bases, V lost 2 bases, and 13 bases had no gene match. Germline lookup yields CDR1 SGHTA and CDR2 FQGNSA. The CDR3 length is 17 residues. The CDR3: CASSLSAGGDRVDEQYF. Written as DNA, the CDR3 is TGTGCCAGCAGCTTATCGGCAGGGGGGGACAGGGTCGACGAGCAGTACTTC.

The chain has TRBV4-2 and TRBJ2-3; no firm D call. The CDR3 loop spans 14 amino acids. Trimming removed 1 base from V and 2 bases from J, with 7 bases in between. The germline gives CDR1 LGHNA, CDR2 YNFKEQ. CDR3 region: CASSQGIYTDTQYF. The CDR3 nucleotides read TGTGCCAGCAGCCAAGGCATTTACACAGATACGCAGTATTTT.

This chain joins TRBV21-1 and TRBJ2-7; TRBD2 was called by the table and not checked on the DNA. TRBV21-1 is annotated as a pseudogene. CDR3 size: 13 residues. This CDR3 reads CASSGRGAYEQYF. The CDR3 nucleotides read TGTGCCAGCAGTGGGCGGGGGGCCTACGAGCAGTACTTC.